This T cell receptor (beta chain) was sequenced during a study of T cells in Graves' hyperthyroidism and ophthalmopathy. Regarding the study as a whole: Before onset, ophthalmopathy was predicted by the model a median around 6 months earlier. Researchers report that a 13 V-J model separated ophthalmopathy from stable hyperthyroidism. Blood also contained most expanded thyroid clonotypes above 0.001.

Thyroid ultrasound, orbital computed tomography, clinical symptoms, and serum thyroxine and TRAb underpinned diagnoses. Regions amplified from RNA transcripts were the TCR beta CDR3 regions. When the TCR CDR3 underwent first-round RT-PCR, the HTBI primer set was used. TCRdb re-analysed the multiplex PCR reads in MiXCR, keeping a single row per CDR3 protein. This sample has fewer than 600,000 distinct CDR3 sequences; around 15% occur once, and the top ten carry roughly 13%. Remarks on this clonotype: Its antigen is unidentified.

Trimming left V 0 bases short and J 8 bases short, with 20 bases between. This CDR3 has 17 residues. Germline CDR1 and CDR2: SGDLS and YYNGEE. The chain is built from TRBV9 and TRBJ1-4; D perhaps matches TRBD1 (5 bases). The clonotype comes from a woman in her 40s with Graves' hyperthyroidism. The specimen was blood. The CDR3 spells CASSVGDGGTRAEKLFF. The CDR3 nucleotides read TGTGCCAGCAGCGTAGGAGATGGGGGAACTCGGGCGGAAAAACTGTTTTTT.